The 15 T cell receptor beta chains below come from one sample, sequenced in a study of T cell repertoires in cytomegalovirus infection. No antigens are known for them. TCRdb itself ran the reads through MiXCR, one entry per CDR3 protein. This sample has about 740,000 distinct CDR3 sequences; around a third occur once, and the top ten carry 15% to 20%. The starting material was cultured PBMCs, obtained from culture after CMV antigen stimulation. The source is a human donor in good health (CMV status not recorded). Some clones in this sample may be carry-over from other donors' samples.

The chain recombines TRBV18 with TRBJ2-1; D might be TRBD2 (5 bases). Per germline, CDR1 KGHSH and CDR2 LQKENI. Between the trimmed V and J ends, which lost 3 bases and 0 bases, there was a span of 15 bases. This CDR3 has 17 amino acids. The CDR3: CASSPLMTGSSYNEQFF. The DNA of the CDR3 is TGTGCCAGCTCACCCCTCATGACGGGGAGCTCCTACAATGAGCAGTTCTTC.

On this clonotype itself: Lacking the conserved final phenylalanine or tryptophan, this CDR3 likely reflects a read error. The rearrangement links TRBV6-2 or TRBV6-3 to TRBJ2-3; tentatively, D is TRBD2 (5 bases). The CDR3 contains 15 residues. Germline CDR1 reads MNHEY; CDR2 reads SVGEGT. V lost 2 bases, J lost 6 bases, and 15 bases lay in between. The CDR3 DNA follows: TGTGCCAGCAGTTACGATGGGAGTCTCACTGATACGCAGTATTTG. Its translation: CASSYDGSLTDTQYL.

This clonotype showed up many times. The chain recombines TRBV28 with TRBJ1-5; no firm D call. CDR3 length: 17 residues. Trimming stripped 5 bases from V and 2 bases from J, with 19 bases between. The V gene's germline CDR1 is MDHEN and CDR2 SYDVKM. The CDR3 loop reads CASSEYGRGMGNQPQHF. In DNA, the CDR3 is TGTGCCAGCAGTGAATATGGGCGGGGAATGGGCAATCAGCCCCAGCATTTT.

V and J are TRBV6-1 and TRBJ1-2; D might be TRBD1 (6 bases). Deletions cut 5 bases from V and 4 bases from J, with 8 bases between. Germline V gives CDR1 MNHNS, CDR2 SASEGT. This CDR3 contains 12 residues. The CDR3 DNA reads as TGTGCCAGCAGTACAGGGTTCTATGGCTACACCTTC. Amino acids: CASSTGFYGYTF.

This clonotype was observed at least ten times. The V and J genes are TRBV6-1 and TRBJ2-3; D ambiguous. This CDR3 has 13 residues. Trimming pared 8 bases from V and 1 base from J, leaving 10 bases between. Germline V lookup: CDR1 MNHNS, CDR2 SASEGT. This CDR3 reads CASSPGRTDTQYF. CDR3 bases: TGTGCCAGCTCTCCAGGACGCACAGATACGCAGTATTTT.

The chain's CDR3 is CASSFRHRDRGGNEQFF. Here the CDR3 DNA reads TGTGCCAGCAGCTTCCGGCACCGGGACAGGGGGGGTAATGAGCAGTTCTTC. The rearrangement links TRBV11-2 to TRBJ2-1; 11 bases fit TRBD1. The CDR3 spans 17 residues. The V and J ends lost 3 bases and 7 bases, in that order; junction bases with no gene match: 11. CDR1 is SGHAT, CDR2 FQNNGV, per germline.

The chain combines TRBV7-9 with TRBJ1-1; D unclear. The germline CDR1 and CDR2 sequences are SEHNR and FQNEAQ (reference sequence). The CDR3 runs 16 residues. V was pared by 5 bases and J by 0 bases, with 16 bases between. The DNA of the CDR3 is TGTGCCAGCAGCCCTAGAGGAGGGAACTTGAACACTGAAGCTTTCTTT. Amino acids: CASSPRGGNLNTEAFF.

CDR3 nucleotides: TGCAGTGCTAGAGGGCCTAATGAAAAACTGTTTTTT. It encodes CSARGPNEKLFF. The chain has TRBV20-1 and TRBJ1-4; the D is unclear. Germline lookup yields CDR1 DFQATT and CDR2 SNEGSKA (reference sequence). The CDR3 covers 12 residues. The germline V and J ends were trimmed by 1 base and 3 bases, with 3 bases remaining between them.

J is TRBJ2-3 and V is TRBV2; D perhaps matches TRBD1 (5 bases). The CDR3 length is 12 residues. V was pared by 6 bases and J by 8 bases, with 12 bases between. The germline V gene has CDR1 SNHLY and CDR2 FYNNEI. This chain's CDR3 is CASSPQGATQYF. CDR3 DNA: TGTGCCAGCAGCCCTCAAGGGGCTACGCAGTATTTT.

CDR3 bases: TGTGCTAGTGGTCTGGGGAGTGATACCCAAGAGACCCAGTACTTC. As protein: CASGLGSDTQETQYF. The chain links TRBV12-5 to TRBJ2-5, with D possibly TRBD2 on 5 matching bases. V lost 5 bases to trimming and J lost 1 base, with 14 bases between them. Per germline, CDR1 LGHNT and CDR2 FRNRAP. The CDR3 is 15 amino acids.

The J gene is TRBJ1-5, the V gene TRBV12-3 or TRBV12-4; no definite D call. The V and J ends lost 3 bases and 0 bases respectively, with 6 bases between them. The CDR3 consists of 14 residues. The CDR3 protein is CASSFGDSNQPQHF. Written as DNA, the CDR3 is TGTGCCAGCAGTTTCGGGGATAGCAATCAGCCCCAGCATTTT.

As for this clonotype: A read error may account for a junction end that differs from germline. The rearrangement joins TRBV4-1 to TRBJ2-7, with 8 bases that match TRBD1. The CDR3 spans 14 residues. Germline CDR1 and CDR2: MGHRA and YSYEKL. The CDR3 DNA follows: TGTGCCAGCAGCAGACAGGGGACCTCCTACGAGCAGTACTTC. This codes for CASSRQGTSYEQYF.

The gene calls are TRBV7-2 and TRBJ1-5, with a possible D match to TRBD1 (6 bases). The germline V gene has CDR1 SGHTA and CDR2 FQGNSA. This CDR3 contains 15 residues. V dropped 4 bases and J dropped 3 bases, with 13 bases sitting between them. Here the CDR3 DNA reads TGTGCCAGCAGCTACACGGACAGCCCCAATCAGCCCCAGCATTTT. Translation gives CASSYTDSPNQPQHF.

This clonotype has just a few counts. V usage is TRBV12-3 or TRBV12-4 and J usage is TRBJ2-2, with 8 positions matching TRBD1. This CDR3 spans 17 amino acids. V shed 3 bases, J shed 2 bases, and the junction held 8 bases outside the gene matches. CDR3 amino acids: CASSFNPGQANTGELFF. The CDR3 nucleotides read TGTGCCAGCAGTTTCAATCCGGGACAGGCAAACACCGGGGAGCTGTTTTTT.

The J gene is TRBJ2-7, the V gene TRBV12-3 or TRBV12-4, with 9 bases that match TRBD1. The V and J ends lost 5 bases and 5 bases, in that order; junction bases with no gene match: 7. This CDR3 is 14 amino acids long. CDR3 nucleotides: TGTGCCAGCAGTCCCGGGACAGGGATCAACGAGCAGTACTTC. Protein: CASSPGTGINEQYF.